The next 21 T cell receptor beta chains were all read from a single sample in a study of cytomegalovirus exposure and HLA in healthy donors. Primers for the PCR totalled 60 Vbeta and 13 Jbeta. Assay used: immunoSEQ multiplex PCR; TCRdb lists only in-frame clones, some missing. The sample yields about 110,000 clones, roughly four fifths seen once. Material: PBMCs. The receptors originated from a man in his fifties in good health and CMV-seronegative.

This chain uses TRBV15 with TRBJ1-2, with 9 positions matching TRBD1. The germline V gene has CDR1 LNHNV and CDR2 YYDKDF (reference sequence). Unmatched junction bases numbered 5, after V lost 6 bases and J lost 3 bases. The CDR3 is made up of 14 amino acids. As DNA, the CDR3 is TGTGCCACCAGGAGGGACAGGGTTGACTATGGCTACACCTTC. It specifies CATRRDRVDYGYTF.

The gene calls are TRBV28 and TRBJ2-6; possibly TRBD1 for D (5 bases). Germline V gene sequence: CDR1 MDHEN, CDR2 SYDVKM. The ends were cut back, 6 bases at V and 1 base at J, with 13 bases in the middle. The CDR3 runs 16 residues. CDR3 sequence (DNA): TGTGCCAGCAGACCTGTCAGGGAATCTGGGGCCAACGTCCTGACTTTC. Translated: CASRPVRESGANVLTF.

The chain joins TRBV27 to TRBJ1-1, with D maybe TRBD1 (6 bases). Germline values: CDR1 MNHEY, CDR2 SMNVEV (reference sequence). The CDR3 has 13 residues. With 6 bases removed from V and 12 bases from J, the gap between germline ends came to 20 bases. The CDR3 nucleotides read TGTGCCAGCAGAGAGGCCGGGACAATTTTGACTTTCTTT. Its protein is CASREAGTILTFF.

The chain is built from TRBV5-4 and TRBJ2-6; D ambiguous. The CDR3 length is 20 residues. Looked up from germline, CDR1 is SGHNT and CDR2 is YYREEE (reference sequence). Trimming shortened V by 4 bases and J by 0 bases, and 23 bases separated the two germline ends. The CDR3 reads CASSLGAYGDRYSGANVLTF. The DNA for the CDR3 is TGTGCCAGCAGCCTTGGAGCATATGGCGACCGTTACTCTGGGGCCAACGTCCTGACTTTC. The full variable domain, completed using reference TRBV5-4 and TRBJ2-6, is ETGVTQSPTHLIKTRGQQVTLRCSSQSGHNTVSWYQQALGQGPQFIFQYYREEENGRGNFPPRFSGLQFPNYSSELNVNALELDDSALYLCASSLGAYGDRYSGANVLTFGAGSRLTVL.

The chain combines TRBV2 with TRBJ2-3, with 10 bases lining up with TRBD2. Per germline, CDR1 SNHLY and CDR2 FYNNEI. The V and J ends lost 7 bases and 3 bases, in that order; junction bases with no gene match: 4. This CDR3 comprises 14 residues. The CDR3 region has the DNA TGTGCCAGCATAGGTAGCGGGGGGACAGATACGCAGTATTTT. Protein sequence: CASIGSGGTDTQYF.

The chain uses TRBV7-3 and TRBJ1-1, with 8 bases identical to TRBD1. The CDR3 consists of 14 residues. After removal of 3 bases from V and 1 base from J, the junction contained 1 base not matched to a gene. From germline, CDR1 is SGHTA and CDR2 FQGTGA. CDR3 DNA: TGTGCCAGCAGCTTCGGGACAGGGAACACTGAAGCTTTCTTT. Protein product: CASSFGTGNTEAFF. Complete variable domain (other parts from reference TRBV7-3 and TRBJ1-1): GAGVSQTPSNKVTEKGKYVELRCDPISGHTALYWYRQSLGQGPEFLIYFQGTGAADDSGLPNDRFFAVRPEGSVSTLKIQRTERGDSAVYLCASSFGTGNTEAFFGQGTRLTVV.

The gene calls are TRBV5-6 and TRBJ1-2; D gene unclear. Germline V CDR1 and CDR2: SGHDT, YYEEEE. Trimming shortened V by 4 bases and J by 0 bases, and 7 bases separated the two germline ends. This CDR3 region has 13 residues. The DNA of the CDR3 is TGTGCCAGCAGCCCCCCTGCTAACTATGGCTACACCTTC. It is translated as CASSPPANYGYTF.

The gene calls are TRBV7-2 and TRBJ1-1; D is unclear. Germline V gives CDR1 SGHTA, CDR2 FQGNSA. The CDR3 runs to 11 residues. Trimming stripped 2 bases from V and 6 bases from J, with 4 bases between. The CDR3 DNA is TGTGCCAGCAGCTTACAGTCTGAAGCTTTCTTT. It codes for CASSLQSEAFF.

J is TRBJ2-5 and V is TRBV11-2, with 8 bases matching TRBD1. V dropped 1 base and J dropped 3; count of bases not matched to a gene: 7. The CDR3 consists of 16 residues. Germline assignment: CDR1 SGHAT and CDR2 FQNNGV. This CDR3 reads CASSLVALTGEETQYF. The CDR3 region has the DNA TGTGCCAGCAGCTTAGTGGCCCTGACAGGGGAAGAGACCCAGTACTTC.

The V gene is TRBV7-2, the J gene TRBJ2-3, with 15 bases that match TRBD2. The CDR3 loop spans 17 amino acids. The germline gives CDR1 SGHTA, CDR2 FQGNSA. Unmatched junction bases numbered 8, after V lost 5 bases and J lost 5 bases. The CDR3 bases are TGTGCCAGCAGCCCAAGGACTAGCGGGGGGGCTCGAGATACGCAGTATTTT. Amino acids: CASSPRTSGGARDTQYF.

This chain joins TRBV19 and TRBJ2-1; tentatively, D is TRBD1 (6 bases). The CDR3 totals 16 residues. CDR1 is LNHDA, CDR2 SQIVND, per germline (reference sequence). Trimming removed 7 bases from V and 3 bases from J, with 19 bases in between. CDR3 in amino acids: CASTPLLGGYYNEQFF. The CDR3 nucleotides read TGTGCCAGTACCCCCTTGCTTGGGGGCTACTACAATGAGCAGTTCTTC.

The rearrangement links TRBV6-1 to TRBJ1-2, with 7 nucleotides matching TRBD1. This CDR3 is built from 14 residues. Germline V CDR1 and CDR2: MNHNS, SASEGT. Germline trimming cut 8 bases from V and 4 bases from J; bases unmatched to any gene: 10. In DNA, the CDR3 is TGTGCCAGCCGGACAGGAGCCTCAGTCTATGGCTACACCTTC. It specifies CASRTGASVYGYTF.

The chain couples TRBV19 to TRBJ1-1; D is perhaps TRBD1 (5 bases). The CDR3 contains 12 residues. Germline V CDR1 and CDR2: LNHDA, SQIVND (reference sequence). Trimming pared 4 bases from V and 5 bases from J, leaving 8 bases between. The CDR3 coding sequence is TGTGCCAGTAGTAACCAGGGAACTGAAGCTTTCTTT. Protein sequence: CASSNQGTEAFF.

The chain couples TRBV10-3 to TRBJ2-3; 10 positions match TRBD2. The junction had 2 bases not matched to a gene; V was cut back by 6 bases and J by 2 bases. This CDR3 has 14 residues. The V gene's germline CDR1 is ENHRY and CDR2 SYGVKD. CDR3 protein: CAIRGLAPTDTQYF. DNA for the CDR3: TGTGCCATCAGGGGACTAGCGCCCACAGATACGCAGTATTTT.

This clone was seen once. This rearrangement joins TRBV30 to TRBJ1-3; D is ambiguous. Per germline, CDR1 GTSNPN and CDR2 SVGIG (reference sequence). The CDR3 consists of 15 residues. Deletions cut 1 base from V and 4 bases from J, with 14 bases between. CDR3 in DNA: TGTGCCTGGAGTGCCCGGGGTTTTGGGGGAAACACCATATATTTT. Residues: CAWSARGFGGNTIYF.

This chain uses TRBV21-1 with TRBJ1-1; the D segment call TRBD1 is taken from the table without a DNA check. TRBV21-1 counts as a pseudogene. The CDR3 spans 15 residues. DNA for the CDR3: TGTGCCAGCTTGACAGGGGACAGTATGAACACTGAAGCTTTCTTT. This codes for CASLTGDSMNTEAFF.

The J gene is TRBJ2-3, the V gene TRBV2, with D possibly matching TRBD2 (5 bases). V was cut by 5 bases and J by 2 bases, with 17 bases left in between. Germline V gives CDR1 SNHLY, CDR2 FYNNEI. The CDR3 runs to 16 residues. The CDR3 reads CASSPRELAATDTQYF. The CDR3 nucleotides are TGTGCCAGCAGTCCCCGGGAACTCGCCGCCACAGATACGCAGTATTTT.

The genes are TRBV7-2 and TRBJ2-2, with 8 bases identical to TRBD1. Per the germline V gene, CDR1 is SGHTA and CDR2 is FQGNSA. The CDR3 has 15 residues. The J segment lost 3 bases and the V segment lost 5 bases, leaving 5 bases of the junction unmatched. This chain's CDR3 is CASSGGQGDTGELFF. CDR3 DNA: TGTGCCAGCAGCGGAGGACAGGGTGACACCGGGGAGCTGTTTTTT.

The V gene is TRBV15, the J gene TRBJ1-3; D perhaps matches TRBD1 (5 bases). Germline V CDR1 and CDR2: LNHNV, YYDKDF (reference sequence). The CDR3 loop spans 15 amino acids. Trimming took off 0 bases at V and 4 bases at J, with 10 bases between the two ends. The CDR3: CATSRDPGRGNTIYF. The CDR3 DNA follows: TGTGCCACCAGCAGAGATCCAGGGAGGGGAAACACCATATATTTT.

The rearrangement joins TRBV7-9 to TRBJ2-1; 7 positions match TRBD1. This CDR3 comprises 14 residues. V lost 5 bases to trimming and J lost 1 base; unmatched junction nucleotides: 2. CDR1 is SEHNR and CDR2 is FQNEAQ in the germline V gene (reference sequence). The CDR3 coding sequence is TGTGCCAGCAGCCGGGACAGTTCCTACAATGAGCAGTTCTTC. As protein: CASSRDSSYNEQFF.

The rearrangement joins TRBV10-3 to TRBJ2-1; TRBD1 aligns across 7 bases. CDR3 length: 13 amino acids. V was pared by 0 bases and J by 8 bases, with 1 base of the junction left unmatched. CDR1 and CDR2 (germline): ENHRY, SYGVKD. The CDR3 DNA reads as TGTGCCATCAGTGAGTCCGACAGGGATGAGCAGTTCTTC. Translated: CAISESDRDEQFF.